This is a list of T cell receptor beta chains from one sample in a study of cytomegalovirus exposure and HLA in healthy donors. Some clones are missing from TCRdb's copy, which holds only in-frame ones; the method was immunoSEQ multiplex PCR. This table holds about 130,000 clones, more than 80% found once. The sample consisted of PBMCs. The receptors were sampled from a woman in her 40s in good health and CMV-seropositive. Each CDR3 is given with its conserved first and last residue. D genes are given only for firm matches. Some rows mark clone size as missing; the rest say once, few, many or name a class of expanded clone.

d_call: .; j_call: TRBJ2-7; clone_size: .; v_call: TRBV7-8; cdr3_aa: CASSPPGQGYEQYF; cdr3_nt: TGTGCCAGCAGCCCCCCAGGACAAGGCTACGAGCAGTACTTC
d_call: .; j_call: TRBJ1-1; clone_size: .; v_call: TRBV30; cdr3_aa: CAWIRPFQGTEAFF; cdr3_nt: TGTGCCTGGATAAGACCTTTTCAGGGCACTGAAGCTTTCTTT
d_call: .; j_call: TRBJ1-1; clone_size: .; v_call: TRBV7-3; cdr3_aa: CASSFTLTESMNTEAFF; cdr3_nt: TGTGCCAGCAGCTTCACCTTGACAGAGAGCATGAACACTGAAGCTTTCTTT
d_call: .; j_call: TRBJ1-2; clone_size: .; v_call: TRBV2; cdr3_aa: CASSVTVETYYGYTF; cdr3_nt: TGTGCCAGCAGTGTGACAGTCGAAACGTACTATGGCTACACCTTC
d_call: TRBD1; j_call: TRBJ2-5; clone_size: .; v_call: TRBV5-1; cdr3_aa: CASSLGTGQETQYF; cdr3_nt: TGCGCCAGCAGCTTGGGGACAGGGCAAGAGACCCAGTACTTC
d_call: TRBD2; j_call: TRBJ2-2; clone_size: .; v_call: TRBV5-1; cdr3_aa: CASSLGLLKGTGELFF; cdr3_nt: TGCGCCAGCAGCCTGGGACTACTAAAGGGCACCGGGGAGCTGTTTTTT
d_call: .; j_call: TRBJ1-3; clone_size: .; v_call: TRBV4-1; cdr3_aa: CASSQGRATASGNTIYF; cdr3_nt: TGCGCCAGCAGCCAAGGGCGGGCTACCGCCTCTGGAAACACCATATATTTT
d_call: .; j_call: TRBJ2-6; clone_size: .; v_call: TRBV21-1; cdr3_aa: CASSSRQGCLSGANVLTF; cdr3_nt: TGTGCCAGCAGCTCCCGACAGGGCTGTCTCTCTGGGGCCAACGTCCTGACTTTC
d_call: TRBD2; j_call: TRBJ2-5; clone_size: .; v_call: TRBV10-3; cdr3_aa: CAISESGSGETQYF; cdr3_nt: TGTGCCATCAGTGAGAGCGGGAGTGGGGAGACCCAGTACTTC
d_call: TRBD2; j_call: TRBJ2-1; clone_size: few; v_call: TRBV4-2; cdr3_aa: CASSQEAGLAGVDEQFF; cdr3_nt: TGTGCCAGCAGCCAAGAAGCAGGACTAGCGGGAGTCGATGAGCAGTTCTTC
d_call: .; j_call: TRBJ2-7; clone_size: .; v_call: TRBV28; cdr3_aa: CASSRDTSYEQYF; cdr3_nt: TGTGCCAGCAGTAGGGACACCTCCTACGAGCAGTACTTC
d_call: .; j_call: TRBJ1-1; clone_size: .; v_call: TRBV5-1; cdr3_aa: CASSLDVGQNTEAFF; cdr3_nt: TGCGCCAGCAGCTTGGACGTCGGACAGAACACTGAAGCTTTCTTT
d_call: .; j_call: TRBJ2-5; clone_size: .; v_call: TRBV5-4; cdr3_aa: CASSPGVYQETQYF; cdr3_nt: TGTGCCAGCAGCCCAGGGGTGTACCAAGAGACCCAGTACTTC
d_call: TRBD2; j_call: TRBJ2-7; clone_size: .; v_call: TRBV10-1; cdr3_aa: CASSPGTSGTEQYF; cdr3_nt: TGCGCCAGCAGTCCCGGGACTAGCGGAACCGAGCAGTACTTC
d_call: TRBD1; j_call: TRBJ2-7; clone_size: .; v_call: TRBV18; cdr3_aa: CASSPILGQGEGEQYF; cdr3_nt: TGTGCCAGCTCACCAATTTTGGGACAGGGGGAAGGCGAGCAGTACTTC
d_call: .; j_call: TRBJ2-7; clone_size: .; v_call: TRBV6-5; cdr3_aa: CASSSGHPGAEQCF; cdr3_nt: TGTGCCAGCAGTTCGGGACATCCCGGCGCAGAGCAGTGCTTC
d_call: .; j_call: TRBJ2-7; clone_size: .; v_call: TRBV6-1; cdr3_aa: CASNLNRENEQYF; cdr3_nt: TGTGCCAGCAACTTAAACAGGGAGAACGAGCAGTACTTC
d_call: .; j_call: TRBJ2-2; clone_size: few; v_call: TRBV5-1; cdr3_aa: CASSLSSNTGELFF; cdr3_nt: TGCGCCAGCAGCTTGTCCTCGAACACCGGGGAGCTGTTTTTT
d_call: .; j_call: TRBJ1-1; clone_size: .; v_call: TRBV11-2; cdr3_aa: CASSEDSHTEAFF; cdr3_nt: TGTGCCAGCAGCGAGGACAGCCACACTGAAGCTTTCTTT
d_call: .; j_call: TRBJ2-5; clone_size: .; v_call: TRBV6-1; cdr3_aa: CASSARDFQETQYF; cdr3_nt: TGTGCCAGCAGTGCGAGGGATTTCCAAGAGACCCAGTACTTC
d_call: TRBD1; j_call: TRBJ2-5; clone_size: once; v_call: TRBV28; cdr3_aa: CASSSMDRSHQETQYF; cdr3_nt: TGTGCCAGCAGCTCCATGGACAGGTCGCACCAAGAGACCCAGTACTTC
d_call: .; j_call: TRBJ1-1; clone_size: .; v_call: TRBV11-2; cdr3_aa: CASSPFKGGTEAFF; cdr3_nt: TGTGCCAGCAGCCCCTTCAAGGGGGGGACTGAAGCTTTCTTT